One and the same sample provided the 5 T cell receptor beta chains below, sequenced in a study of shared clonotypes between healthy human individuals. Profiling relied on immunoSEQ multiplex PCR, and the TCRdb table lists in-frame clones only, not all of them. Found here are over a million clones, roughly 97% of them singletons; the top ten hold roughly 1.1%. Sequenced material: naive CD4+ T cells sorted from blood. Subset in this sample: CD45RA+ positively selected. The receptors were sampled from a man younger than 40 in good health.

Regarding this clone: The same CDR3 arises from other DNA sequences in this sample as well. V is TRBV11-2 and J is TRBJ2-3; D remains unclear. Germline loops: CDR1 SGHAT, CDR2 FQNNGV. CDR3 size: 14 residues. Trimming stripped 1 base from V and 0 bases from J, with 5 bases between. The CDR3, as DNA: TGTGCCAGCAGCTTAGGTATTAGCACAGATACGCAGTATTTT. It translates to CASSLGISTDTQYF.

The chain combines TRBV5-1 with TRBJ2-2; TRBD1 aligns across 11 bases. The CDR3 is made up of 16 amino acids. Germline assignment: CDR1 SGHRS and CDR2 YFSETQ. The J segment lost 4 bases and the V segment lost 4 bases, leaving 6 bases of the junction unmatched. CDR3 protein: CASSAGDRGVTGELFF. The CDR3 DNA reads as TGCGCCAGCAGCGCCGGGGACAGGGGGGTCACCGGGGAGCTGTTTTTT.

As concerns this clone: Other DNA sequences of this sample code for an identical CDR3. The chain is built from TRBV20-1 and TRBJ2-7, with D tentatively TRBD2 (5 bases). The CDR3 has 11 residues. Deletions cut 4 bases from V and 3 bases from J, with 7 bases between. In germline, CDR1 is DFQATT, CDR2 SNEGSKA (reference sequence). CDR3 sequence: CSATSGYEQYF. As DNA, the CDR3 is TGCAGTGCTACCAGCGGCTACGAGCAGTACTTC.

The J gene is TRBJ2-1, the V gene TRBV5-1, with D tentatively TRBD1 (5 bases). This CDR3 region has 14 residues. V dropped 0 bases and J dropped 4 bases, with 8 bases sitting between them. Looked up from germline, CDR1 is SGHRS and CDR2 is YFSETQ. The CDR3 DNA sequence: TGCGCCAGCAGCTTGGAGACAGTTTACAATGAGCAGTTCTTC. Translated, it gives CASSLETVYNEQFF.

CDR3 DNA sequence: TGTGCCTGGAGCGACCGGACTAGCGGGAGGATACTGAATGAGCAGTTCTTC. It encodes CAWSDRTSGRILNEQFF. This chain joins TRBV30 and TRBJ2-1; 14 bases line up with TRBD2. This CDR3 region has 17 residues. Germline V gene sequence: CDR1 GTSNPN, CDR2 SVGIG (reference sequence). Trimming at V came to 3 bases and at J to 7 bases, leaving 11 bases not matched to a gene. Supplemented by reference TRBV30 and TRBJ2-1, the full variable domain reads SQTIHQWPATLVQPVGSPLSLECTVEGTSNPNLYWYRQAAGRGLQLLFYSVGIGQISSEVPQNLSASRPQDRQFILSSKKLLLSDSGFYLCAWSDRTSGRILNEQFFGPGTRLTVL.